This T cell receptor beta chain came from a study of shared clonotypes between healthy human individuals. Study results and limitations: Four donors had around 5% of their naive CD4 clonotypes in common.

Per germline, CDR1 SGHRS and CDR2 YFSETQ. The J segment lost 5 bases and the V segment lost 4 bases, leaving 7 bases of the junction unmatched. The CDR3 is 16 amino acids. On this clone itself: What it binds is not known.

The repertoire was sequenced with immunoSEQ multiplex PCR; TCRdb's copy has only in-frame clones and lacks some. The sample consists of more than 2 million clones, 90% to 95% of them appearing once. The chain combines TRBV5-1 with TRBJ2-7; 15 nucleotides align to TRBD2. Sequencing input: naive CD4+ T cells sorted from blood. Subset described: CD45RA+ positively selected. This sequence was found in a man aged 18-30 years in good health. CDR3 region: CASSPGLAGGNHEQYF. CDR3 in DNA: TGCGCCAGCAGCCCGGGACTAGCGGGGGGAAACCACGAGCAGTACTTC.